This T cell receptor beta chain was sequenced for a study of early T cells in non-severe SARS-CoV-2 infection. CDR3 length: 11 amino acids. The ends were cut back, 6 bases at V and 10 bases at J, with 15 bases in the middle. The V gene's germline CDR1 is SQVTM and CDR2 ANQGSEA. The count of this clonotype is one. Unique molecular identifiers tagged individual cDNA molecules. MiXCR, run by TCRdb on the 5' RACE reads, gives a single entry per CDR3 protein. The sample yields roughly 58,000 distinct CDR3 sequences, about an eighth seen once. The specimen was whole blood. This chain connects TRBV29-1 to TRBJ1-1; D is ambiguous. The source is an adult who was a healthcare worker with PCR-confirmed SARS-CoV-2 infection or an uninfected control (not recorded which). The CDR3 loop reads CSVVGQAGAFF. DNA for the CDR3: TGCAGCGTCGTAGGCCAGGCGGGAGCTTTCTTT.